The 7 T cell receptor beta chains presented below share a single source sample, sequenced in a study of response to subunit inactivated influenza vaccine. MiXCR, run by TCRdb on the RT-PCR reads, gives a single entry per CDR3 protein. The table includes hundreds of thousands of distinct CDR3 sequences, roughly 12% detected once. The sample also formed part of further work on T cells expressing NK-cell markers. That source adds: It was by 5'RACE template switching with UMIs that TCR beta cDNA was made.

Sequencing was performed on PBMCs from blood, taken on the day of vaccination. Source of these receptors: a man between 50 and 59 years old who received an inactivated influenza vaccine.

V gene TRBV5-1 combines with J gene TRBJ1-1; TRBD1 aligns across 7 bases. The CDR3 sequence is 17 residues long. V lost 4 bases, J lost 0 bases, and 12 bases stayed unmatched. Germline values: CDR1 SGHRS, CDR2 YFSETQ. The CDR3 spells CASSPGDRVPMNTEAFF. As DNA, the CDR3 is TGCGCCAGCAGCCCGGGGGACAGAGTCCCTATGAACACTGAAGCTTTCTTT.

The sample holds a few counts of this clonotype. The chain joins TRBV12-3 or TRBV12-4 to TRBJ1-1, with no clear D. This CDR3 is 11 amino acids long. V lost 6 bases, J lost 5 bases, and 7 bases lay in between. The CDR3 reads CASSRKTEAFF. CDR3 nucleotide sequence: TGTGCCAGCAGCCGAAAAACTGAAGCTTTCTTT.

At least ten counts were recorded for this clonotype. The genes are TRBV6-2 or TRBV6-3 and TRBJ2-3; no clear D gene. The CDR3 contains 14 residues. The V end lost 7 bases, the J end lost 4 bases, and 15 bases lay between the germline ends. Germline V gene lookup returns CDR1 MNHEY and CDR2 SVGEGT. In nucleotides, the CDR3 is TGTGCCAGCACCCTAACGGACGTCCCAGATACGCAGTATTTT. It codes for CASTLTDVPDTQYF.

In its sample, this clonotype was seen a few times. The CDR3 DNA is TGCAGCGGGGCCCCCGGAGCTGAAGCTTTCTTT. This codes for CSGAPGAEAFF. This chain uses TRBV29-1 with TRBJ1-1; D ambiguous. Per germline, CDR1 SQVTM and CDR2 ANQGSEA. The V and J ends lost 7 bases and 6 bases respectively, with 12 bases between them. The CDR3 contains 11 residues.

There are a few counts of this clonotype. This chain connects TRBV20-1 to TRBJ2-7, with 8 bases matching TRBD2. CDR3 length: 14 amino acids. CDR1 and CDR2 from the germline V gene are DFQATT and SNEGSKA (reference sequence). The DNA for the CDR3 is TGCAGGCCAGATTTGGGACTAGTATCCTACGAGCAGTACTTC. Protein product: CRPDLGLVSYEQYF.

The chain uses TRBV15 and TRBJ2-3; 11 bases align to TRBD2. CDR3 length: 19 residues. With V trimmed by 1 base and J by 0 bases, 9 bases remained unmatched. CDR1 and CDR2 from the germline V gene are LNHNV and YYDKDF (reference sequence). The chain's CDR3 is CATSRGTSGGSTSTDTQYF. The CDR3 region has the DNA TGTGCCACCAGCAGAGGAACTAGCGGGGGATCGACTAGCACAGATACGCAGTATTTT.

The rearrangement links TRBV7-9 to TRBJ1-4; D possibly corresponds to TRBD1 (6 bases). The CDR3 sequence is 14 residues long. Germline assignment: CDR1 SEHNR and CDR2 FQNEAQ (reference sequence). Trimming took off 4 bases at V and 7 bases at J, with 13 bases between the two ends. CDR3 DNA sequence: TGTGCCAGCAGCTCCAAGGACAGAGTTGAAAAACTGTTTTTT. Protein: CASSSKDRVEKLFF.